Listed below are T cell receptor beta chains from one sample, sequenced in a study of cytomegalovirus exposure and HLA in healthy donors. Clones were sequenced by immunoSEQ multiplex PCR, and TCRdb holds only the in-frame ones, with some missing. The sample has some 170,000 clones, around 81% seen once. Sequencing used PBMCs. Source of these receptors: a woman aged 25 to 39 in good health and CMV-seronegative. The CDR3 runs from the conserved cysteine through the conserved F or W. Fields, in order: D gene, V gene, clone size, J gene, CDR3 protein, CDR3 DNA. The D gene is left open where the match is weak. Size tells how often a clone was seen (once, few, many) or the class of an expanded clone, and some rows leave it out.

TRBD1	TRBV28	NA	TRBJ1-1	CASSPWTGGITEAFF	TGTGCCAGCAGTCCGTGGACAGGGGGAATCACTGAAGCTTTCTTT
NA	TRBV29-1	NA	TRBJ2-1	CSVEDFSDSNEQFF	TGCAGCGTTGAAGATTTCTCAGATTCCAATGAGCAGTTCTTC
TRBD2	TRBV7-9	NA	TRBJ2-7	CASSLAVGGSYEQYF	TGTGCCAGCAGCTTAGCTGTCGGGGGGTCCTACGAGCAGTACTTC
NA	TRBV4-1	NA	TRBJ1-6	CASSQDQESPLHF	TGCGCCAGCAGCCAAGATCAGGAATCACCCCTCCACTTT
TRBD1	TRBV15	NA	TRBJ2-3	CATSKVSTGTTDTQYF	TGTGCCACCAGCAAGGTCTCGACAGGGACCACAGATACGCAGTATTTT
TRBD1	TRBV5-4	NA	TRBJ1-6	CASSVGDRVNNSPLHF	TGTGCCAGCAGCGTTGGGGACAGGGTGAATAATTCACCCCTCCACTTT
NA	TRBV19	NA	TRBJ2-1	CASRTGPGNEQFF	TGTGCCAGTAGAACAGGGCCGGGCAATGAGCAGTTCTTC
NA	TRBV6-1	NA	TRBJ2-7	CASCLSNLFEQYF	TGTGCCAGTTGCCTAAGCAATTTATTTGAGCAGTACTTC
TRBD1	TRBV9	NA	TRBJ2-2	CASSVEDRPISNTGELFF	TGTGCCAGCAGCGTAGAGGACAGGCCCATATCGAACACCGGGGAGCTGTTTTTT
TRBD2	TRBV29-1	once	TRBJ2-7	CSVGGLAGVSSPYEQYF	TGCAGCGTTGGGGGACTAGCGGGAGTGTCTAGTCCCTACGAGCAGTACTTC
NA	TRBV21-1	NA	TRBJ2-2	CASSLTNGANTGELFF	TGTGCCAGCAGTCTAACGAACGGGGCGAACACCGGGGAGCTGTTTTTT
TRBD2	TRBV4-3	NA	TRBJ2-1	CASSQDTLTSASYNEQFF	TGCGCCAGCAGCCAAGATACCTTGACTAGCGCCTCCTACAATGAGCAGTTCTTC
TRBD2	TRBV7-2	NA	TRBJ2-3	CASSNRDYTDTQYF	TGTGCCAGCAGCAACCGGGACTACACAGATACGCAGTATTTT
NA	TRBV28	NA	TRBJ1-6	CASSARHPYNSPLHF	TGTGCCAGCAGTGCCAGACACCCCTATAATTCACCCCTCCACTTT
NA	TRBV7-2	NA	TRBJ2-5	CASRESETQYF	TGTGCCAGCAGGGAGTCGGAGACCCAGTACTTC